This T cell receptor beta chain originates from a study of blood T cell repertoires in COVID-19. This clone has only one observation. The protocol was immunoSEQ multiplex PCR, while the TCRdb copy is restricted to in-frame clones and leaves out a portion. The table records 100,000 or so clones, 75% to 95% of them present only once. The sequence was collected from a human donor with active COVID-19. The donor label of this sample is uncertain. What was sequenced was peripheral blood.

The CDR3 DNA follows: TGTGCCAGCAGCTTAGCGACGGACGGGAAGCAGTACTTC. Translating it yields CASSLATDGKQYF. The V gene is TRBV7-2, the J gene TRBJ2-7; maybe TRBD2 (5 bases). Trimming pared 0 bases from V and 8 bases from J, leaving 11 bases between. The germline gives CDR1 SGHTA, CDR2 FQGNSA. This CDR3 has 13 residues.